The source of this T cell receptor beta chain is a study of PD-1 blockade in classical Hodgkin lymphoma. V was pared by 0 bases and J by 3 bases, with 9 bases between. CDR1 is SGHRS, CDR2 YFSETQ, per germline. This CDR3 is built from 15 residues. Each patient relapsed following autologous stem cell transplantation, and prior brentuximab vedotin exposure differed. Generated by immunoSEQ multiplex PCR, the TCRdb table keeps only in-frame clones and is missing some. The table lists 20,000 to 30,000 clones, roughly three quarters of them singletons. Here the sequenced sample was peripheral blood mononuclear cells (PBMCs), taken at baseline. This clonotype originated in a human donor with classical Hodgkin lymphoma. The chain couples TRBV5-1 to TRBJ1-4; D gene ambiguous. The CDR3 DNA is TGCGCCAGCAGCTTGGTTGGAACATCTAATGAAAAACTGTTTTTT. Translating it yields CASSLVGTSNEKLFF.